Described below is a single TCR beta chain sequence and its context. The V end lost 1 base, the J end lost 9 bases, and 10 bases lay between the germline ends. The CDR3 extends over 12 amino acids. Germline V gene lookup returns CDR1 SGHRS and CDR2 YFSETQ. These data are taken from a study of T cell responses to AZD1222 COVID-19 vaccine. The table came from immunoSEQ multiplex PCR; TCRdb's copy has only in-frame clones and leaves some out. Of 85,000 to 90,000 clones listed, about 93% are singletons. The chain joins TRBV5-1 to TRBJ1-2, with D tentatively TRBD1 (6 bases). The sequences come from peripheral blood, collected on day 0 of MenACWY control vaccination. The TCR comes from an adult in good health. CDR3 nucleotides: TGCGCCAGCAGCTTGAACGGGGGCAGCTACACCTTC. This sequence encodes CASSLNGGSYTF.